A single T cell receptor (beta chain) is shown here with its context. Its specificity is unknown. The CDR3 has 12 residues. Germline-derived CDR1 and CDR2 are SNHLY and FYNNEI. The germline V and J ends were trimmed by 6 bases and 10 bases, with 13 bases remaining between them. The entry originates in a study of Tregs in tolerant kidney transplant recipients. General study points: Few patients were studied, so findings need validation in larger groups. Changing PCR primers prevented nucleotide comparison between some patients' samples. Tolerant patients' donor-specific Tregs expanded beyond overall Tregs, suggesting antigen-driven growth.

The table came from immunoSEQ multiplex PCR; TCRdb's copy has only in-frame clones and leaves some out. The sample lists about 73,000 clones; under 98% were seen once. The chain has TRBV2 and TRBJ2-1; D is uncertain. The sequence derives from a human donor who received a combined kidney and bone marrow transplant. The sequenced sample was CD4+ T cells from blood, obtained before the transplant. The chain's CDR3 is CASRTGFREQFF. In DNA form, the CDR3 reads TGTGCCAGCAGAACTGGGTTCAGGGAGCAGTTCTTC.